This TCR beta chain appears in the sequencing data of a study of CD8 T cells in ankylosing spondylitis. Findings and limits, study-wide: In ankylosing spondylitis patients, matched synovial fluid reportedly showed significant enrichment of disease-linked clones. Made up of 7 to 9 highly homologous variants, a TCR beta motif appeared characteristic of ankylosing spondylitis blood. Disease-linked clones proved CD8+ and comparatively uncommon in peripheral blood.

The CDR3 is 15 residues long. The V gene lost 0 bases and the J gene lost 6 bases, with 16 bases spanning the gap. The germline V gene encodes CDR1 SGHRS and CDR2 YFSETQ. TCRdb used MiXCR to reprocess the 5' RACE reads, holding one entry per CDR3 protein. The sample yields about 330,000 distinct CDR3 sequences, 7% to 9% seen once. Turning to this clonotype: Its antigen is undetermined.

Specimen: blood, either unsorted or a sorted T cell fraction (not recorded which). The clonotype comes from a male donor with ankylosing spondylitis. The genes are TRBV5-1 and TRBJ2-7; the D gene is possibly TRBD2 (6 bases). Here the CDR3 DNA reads TGCGCCAGCAGCTTGGAGGCGGGGTTACGCCGCGAGCAGTACTTC. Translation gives CASSLEAGLRREQYF.